These 26 T cell receptor beta chains came from one sample sequenced in a study of blood T cells in healthy people across ages. With a J-beta primer mix and a sample-barcoded 5' primer, a second PCR ran roughly 6 to 12 cycles. TCRdb recomputed calls from the 5' RACE reads with MiXCR, one row per CDR3 protein. Of roughly 1.5 million distinct CDR3 sequences listed, roughly 43% are singletons. The sample was blood. The receptors stem from a woman in her late teens or twenties in good health.

This rearrangement joins TRBV20-1 to TRBJ1-6, with TRBD1 identical over 7 bases. Per germline, CDR1 DFQATT and CDR2 SNEGSKA (reference sequence). The CDR3 has 14 amino acids. The V and J ends lost 1 base and 10 bases, in that order; junction bases with no gene match: 7. Written as DNA, the CDR3 is TGCAGTGCTAGAGTAAACAGGGGAAAGTCACCCCTCCACTTT. Encoded protein: CSARVNRGKSPLHF.

This clonotype was counted once. J is TRBJ2-1 and V is TRBV7-8, with 7 bases fitting TRBD2. The CDR3 is made up of 12 amino acids. The germline gives CDR1 SGHVS, CDR2 FQNEAQ. After removal of 4 bases from V and 11 bases from J, the junction contained 5 bases not matched to a gene. CDR3 sequence reads: CASSYGREKQFF. The CDR3 coding sequence is TGTGCCAGCAGCTATGGGCGGGAGAAGCAGTTCTTC.

This clonotype was detected a few times. This sequence joins TRBV7-9 and TRBJ2-1; 12 nucleotides align to TRBD2. Germline V lookup: CDR1 SEHNR, CDR2 FQNEAQ (reference sequence). V gave up 6 bases and J gave up 6 bases; unmatched junction bases: 9. CDR3 length equals 16 residues. The CDR3 coding sequence is TGTGCCAGCAGTAGTTGGACTAGCGGGATACTCAATGAGCAGTTCTTC. It translates to CASSSWTSGILNEQFF.

As for this clonotype: One base away lies a much larger clone, so this may be a sequencing read error. V is TRBV7-2 and J is TRBJ2-3; D unclear. The CDR3 is 13 residues long. The germline gives CDR1 SGHTA, CDR2 FQGNSA. V lost 3 bases, J lost 2 bases, and 6 bases lay in between. CDR3 loop: CASSFIDTDTQYF. In DNA form, the CDR3 reads TGTGCCAGCAGCTTTATAGACACAGATACGCAGTATTTT.

This clonotype was counted ten times or more. A much larger clone differs from this one at a single base, so this may be a read error. The V call is TRBV6-5, the J call TRBJ2-1, with 7 bases aligning to TRBD1. The CDR3 extends over 14 amino acids. J lost 4 bases, V lost 5 bases, and 5 bases had no gene match. Germline V lookup: CDR1 MNHEY, CDR2 SVGAGI. CDR3 amino acids: CASSAWTGYNEQFF. CDR3 bases: TGTGCCAGCAGTGCCTGGACAGGTTACAATGAGCAGTTCTTC.

In DNA, the CDR3 is TGCAGTGCAACGGGATCGGGGGGCTATGGCTACACCTTC. Translation gives CSATGSGGYGYTF. This chain connects TRBV20-1 to TRBJ1-2; tentative D call: TRBD1 (5 bases). V was cut by 6 bases and J by 4 bases, with 15 bases left in between. Germline CDR1 and CDR2: DFQATT and SNEGSKA (reference sequence). The CDR3 is made up of 13 amino acids.

The chain uses TRBV7-2 and TRBJ2-7, with 7 bases lining up with TRBD2. The CDR3 has 15 residues. The germline CDR1 and CDR2 sequences are SGHTA and FQGNSA. V lost 3 bases to trimming and J lost 3 bases; unmatched junction nucleotides: 8. This chain's CDR3 is CASSFETSNIYEQYF. The CDR3 nucleotides are TGTGCCAGCAGCTTTGAGACTAGCAATATCTACGAGCAGTACTTC.

V usage is TRBV20-1 and J usage is TRBJ2-5, with D perhaps TRBD2 (5 bases). CDR3 length equals 14 residues. Trimming took off 2 bases at V and 2 bases at J, with 12 bases between the two ends. Germline V gives CDR1 DFQATT, CDR2 SNEGSKA (reference sequence). CDR3 sequence reads: CSARSGSAQETQYF. In DNA, the CDR3 is TGCAGTGCTAGATCGGGTAGCGCACAAGAGACCCAGTACTTC.

The rearrangement links TRBV25-1 to TRBJ1-4; D not resolved. V shed 6 bases and J shed 4 bases, with 9 bases lying between them. CDR3 length equals 13 residues. The germline V gene encodes CDR1 MGHDK and CDR2 SYGVNS. The CDR3 DNA reads as TGTGCCAGCAGCCCGTGGGGTAATGAAAAACTGTTTTTT. Translation gives CASSPWGNEKLFF.

This chain links TRBV5-5 with TRBJ2-7; 9 bases agree with TRBD1. The J segment lost 0 bases and the V segment lost 4 bases, leaving 8 bases of the junction unmatched. Germline V gives CDR1 SGHKS, CDR2 YYEKEE (reference sequence). This CDR3 is built from 16 residues. CDR3 region: CASSTGTGLSSYEQYF. The CDR3 nucleotides read TGTGCCAGCAGCACCGGGACAGGGTTATCCTCCTACGAGCAGTACTTC.

This clonotype was observed a few times. The CDR3 DNA is TGTGCCATCAGTTTAGGGGGACGGACGAACACTGAAGCTTTCTTT. Its translation is CAISLGGRTNTEAFF. V is TRBV10-3 and J is TRBJ1-1; D is perhaps TRBD1 (6 bases). Germline V lookup: CDR1 ENHRY, CDR2 SYGVKD. This CDR3 spans 15 amino acids. Deletions cut 5 bases from V and 1 base from J, with 14 bases between.

The chain is built from TRBV29-1 and TRBJ2-7; TRBD1 aligns across 8 bases. Germline V CDR1 and CDR2: SQVTM, ANQGSEA. CDR3 length: 15 amino acids. J was trimmed by 3 bases and V by 2 bases; bases with no gene match: 9. In nucleotides, the CDR3 is TGCAGCGTTGAATTGGTACAGGGGGGCTTCTACGAGCAGTACTTC. This translates into CSVELVQGGFYEQYF.

This clonotype occurred once. The CDR3 DNA sequence: TGCAGTGCTAGTCCGGGACAGGGATTTGTAGATACGCAGTATTTT. It translates to CSASPGQGFVDTQYF. The V and J genes are TRBV20-1 and TRBJ2-3; TRBD1 matches at 9 bases. V trimming: 3 bases; J trimming: 5 bases; junction bases outside the gene matches: 9. CDR1 is DFQATT, CDR2 SNEGSKA, per germline (reference sequence). This CDR3 is built from 15 residues.

V and J are TRBV3-1 and TRBJ2-5; D may be TRBD2 (6 bases). The J call may be mistaken, given a closer DNA end match to TRBJ2-7. Looked up from germline, CDR1 is LGHDT and CDR2 is YNNKEL (reference sequence). The CDR3 extends over 15 amino acids. The CDR3 DNA reads TGTGCCAGCAGCCAAGCTGGCGTGGGGGGCTACGAGCAGTACTTC. It yields the protein CASSQAGVGGYEQYF.

The chain joins TRBV5-6 to TRBJ2-5; no firm D call. CDR3 length: 16 residues. Germline V gene data show CDR1 as SGHDT and CDR2 as YYEEEE. Trimming stripped 2 bases from V and 1 base from J, with 15 bases between. The CDR3 nucleotides read TGTGCCAGCAGCTTTGTGTTCGGAGTGCCCCAAGAGACCCAGTACTTC. Encoded protein: CASSFVFGVPQETQYF.

This chain joins TRBV5-1 and TRBJ2-5, with a tentative D call TRBD2 (6 bases). The CDR3 consists of 13 residues. CDR1 and CDR2 from the germline V gene are SGHRS and YFSETQ. The V end was cut by 4 bases, the J end by 11 bases, with 18 bases between. The CDR3 loop is CASSIRDFYEQYF. CDR3 nucleotides: TGCGCCAGCAGCATACGGGACTTCTATGAGCAGTACTTC.

The genes are TRBV11-2 and TRBJ1-1; D remains unclear. There are 15 residues in the CDR3. The germline V gene has CDR1 SGHAT and CDR2 FQNNGV. V lost 4 bases and J lost 0, with 12 bases in between. In nucleotides, the CDR3 is TGTGCCAGCAGCTCAGGACGGATTGTGAACACTGAAGCTTTCTTT. As protein: CASSSGRIVNTEAFF.

For this clonotype: Mismatch with germline at one junction end may stem from a read error. V and J are TRBV6-2 or TRBV6-3 and TRBJ1-1, with D perhaps TRBD1 (6 bases). The CDR3 totals 14 residues. Per germline, CDR1 MNHEY and CDR2 SVGEGT. The CDR3 nucleotides read TGTGGCAGCAGCCCTGCCGGGACATTGACTGAAGCTTTCTTT. Protein product: CGSSPAGTLTEAFF.

The V and J genes are TRBV12-3 or TRBV12-4 and TRBJ1-6; D not certain. The CDR3 loop spans 13 amino acids. The V end was cut by 1 base, the J end by 7 bases, with 5 bases between. CDR3 nucleotides: TGTGCCAGCAGTTTAGAGAGAAATTCACCCCTCCACTTT. This translates into CASSLERNSPLHF.

The J gene is TRBJ2-7, the V gene TRBV29-1; 7 bases agree with TRBD2. With V trimmed by 5 bases and J by 4 bases, 20 bases remained unmatched. Germline V gene sequence: CDR1 SQVTM, CDR2 ANQGSEA. The CDR3 is made up of 17 amino acids. The CDR3 DNA sequence: TGCAGCGTTTTTGCTCCAGGGAGGGATAAGGTAGAGTACGAGCAGTACTTC. It specifies CSVFAPGRDKVEYEQYF.

The rearrangement links TRBV12-3 or TRBV12-4 to TRBJ1-5; 9 nucleotides align to TRBD1. CDR3 length equals 14 residues. The V gene end was trimmed by 7 bases and the J gene end by 6 bases; junction bases not matched to a gene: 7. In DNA form, the CDR3 reads TGTGCCAGCATTAGGACAGGGGAGGGTCAGCCCCAGCATTTT. This sequence encodes CASIRTGEGQPQHF.

CDR3 coding DNA: TGCGCCAGCAGCTGGGATAACAGGGAGTTCTATGGCTACACCTTC. This sequence encodes CASSWDNREFYGYTF. The chain employs TRBV5-1 and TRBJ1-2; weak D call: TRBD1 (6 bases). Trimming pared 3 bases from V and 4 bases from J, leaving 16 bases between. This CDR3 is built from 15 residues. Germline CDR1 is SGHRS and CDR2 is YFSETQ.

The rearrangement uses TRBV6-5 and TRBJ1-4; D gene unclear. Trimming removed 5 bases at V and 5 bases at J, with 9 bases between. Germline CDR1 and CDR2: MNHEY and SVGAGI. The CDR3 spans 13 residues. The CDR3 sequence is CASSATLNEKLFF. The CDR3 coding sequence is TGTGCCAGCAGTGCCACCCTCAATGAAAAACTGTTTTTT.

The chain combines TRBV3-1 with TRBJ2-1; 10 bases align to TRBD2. Germline CDR1 is LGHDT and CDR2 is YNNKEL (reference sequence). Losses at the gene ends were 0 bases for V and 6 bases for J; bases not matched to a gene: 5. The CDR3 spans 16 residues. CDR3 protein: CASSQESGRAFNEQFF. The CDR3 region has the DNA TGTGCCAGCAGCCAAGAAAGCGGGAGGGCCTTCAATGAGCAGTTCTTC.

This clonotype has more than one count but fewer than ten. The chain couples TRBV7-2 to TRBJ2-7, with D unresolved. The CDR3 is made up of 15 amino acids. Germline CDR1 is SGHTA and CDR2 is FQGNSA. Trimming left V 5 bases short and J 7 bases short, with 21 bases between. CDR3 nucleotide sequence: TGTGCCAGCAGCAGGTCTCTGGTGGCCCACAATGAGCAGTACTTC. Its translation: CASSRSLVAHNEQYF.

V gene TRBV4-3 combines with J gene TRBJ2-3; D is possibly TRBD2 (7 bases). Per the germline V gene, CDR1 is LGHNA and CDR2 is YSLEER. V was clipped by 0 bases and J by 2 bases, with 15 bases between them. This CDR3 has 17 residues. The CDR3 nucleotides read TGCGCCAGCAGCCAAGATCGCGCGGGGGCGTACACAGATACGCAGTATTTT. This translates into CASSQDRAGAYTDTQYF.